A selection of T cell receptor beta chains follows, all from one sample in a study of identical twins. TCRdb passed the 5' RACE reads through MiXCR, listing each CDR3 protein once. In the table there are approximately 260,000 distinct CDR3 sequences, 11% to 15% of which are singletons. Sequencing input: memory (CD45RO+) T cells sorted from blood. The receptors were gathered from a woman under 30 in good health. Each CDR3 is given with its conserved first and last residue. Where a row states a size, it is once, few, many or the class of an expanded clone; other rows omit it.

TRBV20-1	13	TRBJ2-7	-	CSAQQGNIYEQYF
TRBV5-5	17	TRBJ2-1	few	CASSSQSAGSSYNEQFF
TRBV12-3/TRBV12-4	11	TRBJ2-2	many	CASRTTGELFF
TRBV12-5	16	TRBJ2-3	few	CASGRNYSTSTDTQYF
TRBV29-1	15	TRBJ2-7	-	CSVGTGLAGSYEQYF
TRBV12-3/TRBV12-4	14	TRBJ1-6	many	CATARRGRDSPLHF
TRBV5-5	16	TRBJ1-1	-	CASSLATGGAYTEAFF
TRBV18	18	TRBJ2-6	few	CASSPRPGHNSGANVLTF
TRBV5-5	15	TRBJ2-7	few	CASSLVASAKDEQYF
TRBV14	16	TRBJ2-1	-	CASSPLGAGGDNEQFF
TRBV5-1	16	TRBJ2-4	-	CASSLAVGLAKNIQYF
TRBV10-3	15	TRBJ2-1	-	CAISEFQRPQNEQFF
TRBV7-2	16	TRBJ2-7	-	CASSRISGRTFYEQYF
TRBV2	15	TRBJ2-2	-	CASSVEDGRTGELFF
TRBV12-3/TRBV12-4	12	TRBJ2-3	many	CASSWHTDTQYF
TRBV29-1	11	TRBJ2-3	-	CSAAMGGTQYF
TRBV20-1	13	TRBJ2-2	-	CSALPRSTGELFF
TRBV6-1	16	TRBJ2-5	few	CASSDTGLAGVETQYF
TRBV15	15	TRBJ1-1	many	CATSRDKGLNTEAFF
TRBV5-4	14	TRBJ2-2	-	CASSMTDRTGELFF
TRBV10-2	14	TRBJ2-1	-	CASSLGQGKVEQFF
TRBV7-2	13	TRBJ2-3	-	CASSLALWDTQYF
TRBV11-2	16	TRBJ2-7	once	CASSLVGGSTIYEQYF
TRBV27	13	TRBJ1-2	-	CASSKNREYGYTF
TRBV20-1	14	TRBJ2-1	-	CSATGLAGNYEQFF
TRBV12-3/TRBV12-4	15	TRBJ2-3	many	CASSPAGGLTDTQYF
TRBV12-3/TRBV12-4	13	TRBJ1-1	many	CASNPDRNTEAFF
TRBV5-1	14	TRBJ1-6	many	CASSLGQFYSPLHF
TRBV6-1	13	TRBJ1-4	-	CASRRDRGEKLVF
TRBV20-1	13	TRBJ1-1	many	CSCYRDSNTEAFF
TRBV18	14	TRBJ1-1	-	CASNSGVANTEAFF
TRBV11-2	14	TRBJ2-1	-	CASSLVPSDNEQFF
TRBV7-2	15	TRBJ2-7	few	CASSSGLMIHYEQYF
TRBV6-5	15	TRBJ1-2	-	CASSYGFGGENGYTF
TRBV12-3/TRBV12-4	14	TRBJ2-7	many	CASKPGTGGYEQYF
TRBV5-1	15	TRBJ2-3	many	CASRFGGASTDTQYF
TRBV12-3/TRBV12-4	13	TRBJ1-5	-	CASSRRGDQPQHF
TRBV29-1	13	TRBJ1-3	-	CSVAGSSGNTIYF
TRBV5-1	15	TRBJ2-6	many	CASSLGDSGANVLTF
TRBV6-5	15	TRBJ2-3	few	CASSYFAGSTDTQYF
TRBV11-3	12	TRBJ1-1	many	CASSLDRAEAFF
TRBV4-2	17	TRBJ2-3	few	CASSQGPRASGTDTQYF
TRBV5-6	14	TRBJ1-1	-	CASSRRAGVPEAFF
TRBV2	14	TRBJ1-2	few	CASRGNGGGAGYTF
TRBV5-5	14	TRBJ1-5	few	CASSTDRQEQPQHF
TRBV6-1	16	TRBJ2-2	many	CASRQQGRRVTGELFF
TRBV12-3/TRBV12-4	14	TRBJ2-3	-	CASSFVAVGDTQYF
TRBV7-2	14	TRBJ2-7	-	CASSPAGLDREQYF
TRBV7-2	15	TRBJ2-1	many	CASSFGRSSYNEQFF
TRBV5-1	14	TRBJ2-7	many	CASSLQETGDEQYF
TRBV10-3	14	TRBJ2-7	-	CAISEPGARDEQYF
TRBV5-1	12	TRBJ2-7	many	CASSTGTREQYF
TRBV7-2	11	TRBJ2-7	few	CASSVTSAQYF
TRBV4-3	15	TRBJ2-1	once	CASSLDRSSYNERFF
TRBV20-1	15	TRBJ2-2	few	CSARPGHINTGELFF